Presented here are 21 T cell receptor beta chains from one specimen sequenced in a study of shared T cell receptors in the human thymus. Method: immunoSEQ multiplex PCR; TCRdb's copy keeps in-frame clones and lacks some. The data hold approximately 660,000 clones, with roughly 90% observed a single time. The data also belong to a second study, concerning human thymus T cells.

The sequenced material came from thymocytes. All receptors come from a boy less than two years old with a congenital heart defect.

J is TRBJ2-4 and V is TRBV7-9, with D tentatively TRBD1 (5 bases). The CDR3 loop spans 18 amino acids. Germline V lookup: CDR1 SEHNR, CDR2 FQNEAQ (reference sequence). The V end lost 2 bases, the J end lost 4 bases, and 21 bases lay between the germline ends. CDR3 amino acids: CASSLLAGPRESKNIQYF. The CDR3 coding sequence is TGTGCCAGCAGCTTACTGGCAGGGCCCAGAGAGTCAAAAAACATTCAGTACTTC.

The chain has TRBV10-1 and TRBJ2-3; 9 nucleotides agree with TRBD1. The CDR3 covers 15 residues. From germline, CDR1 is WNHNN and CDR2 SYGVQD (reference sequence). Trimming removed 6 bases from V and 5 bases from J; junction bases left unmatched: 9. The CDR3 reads CASRVRDRVGDTQYF. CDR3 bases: TGCGCCAGCAGGGTCCGGGACAGGGTGGGAGATACGCAGTATTTT.

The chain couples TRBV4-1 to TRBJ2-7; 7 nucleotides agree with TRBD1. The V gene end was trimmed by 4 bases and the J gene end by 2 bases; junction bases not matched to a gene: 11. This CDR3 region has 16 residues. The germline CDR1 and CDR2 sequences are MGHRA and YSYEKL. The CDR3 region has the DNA TGCGCCAGCAGCCTTGGGCCCGGGACAGCGGCCTACGAGCAGTACTTC. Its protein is CASSLGPGTAAYEQYF.

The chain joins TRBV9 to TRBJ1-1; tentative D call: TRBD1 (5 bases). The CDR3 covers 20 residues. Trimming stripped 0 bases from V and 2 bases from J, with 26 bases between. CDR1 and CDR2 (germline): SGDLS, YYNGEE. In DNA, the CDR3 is TGTGCCAGCAGCGTAGAGGGCGGGACGGTAAAGCCCCAAAAAAACACTGAAGCTTTCTTT. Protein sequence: CASSVEGGTVKPQKNTEAFF.

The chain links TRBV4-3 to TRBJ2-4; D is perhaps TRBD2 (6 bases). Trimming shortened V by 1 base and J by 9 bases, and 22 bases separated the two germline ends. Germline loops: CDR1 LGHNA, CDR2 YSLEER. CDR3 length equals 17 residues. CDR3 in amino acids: CASSQGAAGGAEGIQYF. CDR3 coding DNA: TGCGCCAGCAGCCAAGGGGCCGCGGGCGGGGCGGAGGGCATTCAGTACTTC.

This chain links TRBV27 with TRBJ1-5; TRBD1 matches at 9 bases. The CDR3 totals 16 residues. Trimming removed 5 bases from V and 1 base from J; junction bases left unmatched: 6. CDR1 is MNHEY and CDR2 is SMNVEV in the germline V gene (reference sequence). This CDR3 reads CASSLTGGWSNQPQHF. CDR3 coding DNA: TGTGCCAGCAGTCTGACAGGGGGATGGAGCAATCAGCCCCAGCATTTT.

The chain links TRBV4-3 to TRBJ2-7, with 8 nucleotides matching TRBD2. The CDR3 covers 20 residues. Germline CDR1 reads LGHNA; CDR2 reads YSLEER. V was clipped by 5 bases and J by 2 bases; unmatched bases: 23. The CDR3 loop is CASSEPPPGARLAPTYEQYF. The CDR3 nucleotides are TGCGCCAGCAGCGAACCCCCCCCCGGTGCTAGACTAGCGCCGACCTACGAGCAGTACTTC.

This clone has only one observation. The CDR3 here is CASSWGGHGSGNTIYF. The CDR3 coding sequence is TGTGCCAGCAGCTGGGGGGGGCACGGGTCTGGAAACACCATATATTTT. This chain links TRBV7-6 with TRBJ1-3, with a weak D call TRBD1 (6 bases). Germline V lookup: CDR1 SGHVS, CDR2 FNYEAQ. CDR3 size: 16 residues. Trimming left V 4 bases short and J 1 base short, with 14 bases between.

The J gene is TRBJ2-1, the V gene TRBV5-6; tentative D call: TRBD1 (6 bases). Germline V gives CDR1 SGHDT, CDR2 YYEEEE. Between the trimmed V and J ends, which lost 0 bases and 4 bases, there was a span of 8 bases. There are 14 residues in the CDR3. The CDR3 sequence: CASSLGTVYNEQFF. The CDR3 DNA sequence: TGTGCCAGCAGCTTGGGGACAGTTTACAATGAGCAGTTCTTC.

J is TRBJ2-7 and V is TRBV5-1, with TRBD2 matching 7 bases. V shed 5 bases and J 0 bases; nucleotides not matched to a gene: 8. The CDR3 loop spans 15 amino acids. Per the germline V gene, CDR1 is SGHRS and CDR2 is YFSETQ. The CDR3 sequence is CASRWEGLSSYEQYF. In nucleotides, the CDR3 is TGCGCCAGCAGATGGGAGGGCTTAAGCTCCTACGAGCAGTACTTC.

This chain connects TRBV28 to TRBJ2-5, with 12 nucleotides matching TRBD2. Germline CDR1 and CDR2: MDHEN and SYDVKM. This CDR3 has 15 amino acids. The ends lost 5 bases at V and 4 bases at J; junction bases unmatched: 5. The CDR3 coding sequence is TGTGCCAGCAGTCCTCTAGCGGGAGGGGGAGAGACCCAGTACTTC. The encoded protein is CASSPLAGGGETQYF.

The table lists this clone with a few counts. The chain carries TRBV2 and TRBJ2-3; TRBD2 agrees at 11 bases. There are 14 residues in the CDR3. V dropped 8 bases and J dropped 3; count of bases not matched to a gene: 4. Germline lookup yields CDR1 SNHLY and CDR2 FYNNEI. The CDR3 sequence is CASSGLAVTDTQYF. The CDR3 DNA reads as TGTGCCAGCTCGGGACTAGCGGTGACAGATACGCAGTATTTT.

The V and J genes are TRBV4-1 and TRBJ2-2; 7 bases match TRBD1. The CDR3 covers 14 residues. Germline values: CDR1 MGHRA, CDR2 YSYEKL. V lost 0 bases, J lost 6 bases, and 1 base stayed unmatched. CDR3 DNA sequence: TGCGCCAGCAGCCAAGATGGGACAGCCGGGGAGCTGTTTTTT. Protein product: CASSQDGTAGELFF.

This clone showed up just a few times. In DNA, the CDR3 is TGTGCCTGTGAGGTTGCGGAGCGAGGCCCCTACGAGCAGTACTTC. Its protein is CACEVAERGPYEQYF. This chain links TRBV30 with TRBJ2-7; no definite D call. Trimming pared 6 bases from V and 2 bases from J, leaving 20 bases between. Germline CDR1 is GTSNPN and CDR2 is SVGIG (reference sequence). This CDR3 region has 15 residues.

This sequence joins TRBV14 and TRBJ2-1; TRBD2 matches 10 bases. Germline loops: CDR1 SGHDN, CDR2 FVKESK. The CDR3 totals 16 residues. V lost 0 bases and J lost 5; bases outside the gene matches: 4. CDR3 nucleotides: TGTGCCAGCAGCCAAGAACGGCTAGCGGGAGACAATGAGCAGTTCTTC. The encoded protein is CASSQERLAGDNEQFF.

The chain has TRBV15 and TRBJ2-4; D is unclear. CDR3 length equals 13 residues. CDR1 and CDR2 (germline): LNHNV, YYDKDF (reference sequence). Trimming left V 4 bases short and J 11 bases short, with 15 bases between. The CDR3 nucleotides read TGTGCCACCAGCACAACCGGAGCTGGCTTTCAGTACTTC. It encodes CATSTTGAGFQYF.

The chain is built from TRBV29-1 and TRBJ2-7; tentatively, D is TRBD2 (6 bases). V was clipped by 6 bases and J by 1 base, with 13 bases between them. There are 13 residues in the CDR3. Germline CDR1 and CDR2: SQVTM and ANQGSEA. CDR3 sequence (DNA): TGCAGCGTAGCCTTAGCGGAGTCCTACGAGCAGTACTTC. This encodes CSVALAESYEQYF.

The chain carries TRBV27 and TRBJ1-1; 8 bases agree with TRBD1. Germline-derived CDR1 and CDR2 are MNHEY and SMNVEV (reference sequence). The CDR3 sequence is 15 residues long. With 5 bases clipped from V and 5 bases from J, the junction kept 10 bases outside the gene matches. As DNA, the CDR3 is TGTGCCAGCAGTGCCACCACAGGGGGGAAGACTGAAGCTTTCTTT. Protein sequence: CASSATTGGKTEAFF.

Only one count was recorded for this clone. CDR3 DNA: TGTGCCAGCAGTGAATCAGAGGCGATTAATGAAAAACTGTTTTTT. This translates into CASSESEAINEKLFF. V gene TRBV25-1 combines with J gene TRBJ1-4, with unresolved D. In germline, CDR1 is MGHDK, CDR2 SYGVNS. CDR3 length equals 15 residues. Deletions cut 1 base from V and 4 bases from J, with 10 bases between.

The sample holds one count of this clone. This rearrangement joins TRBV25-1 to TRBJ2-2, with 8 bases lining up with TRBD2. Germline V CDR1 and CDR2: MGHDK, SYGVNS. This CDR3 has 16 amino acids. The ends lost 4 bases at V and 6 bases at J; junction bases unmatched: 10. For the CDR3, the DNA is TGTGCCAGCAGTGGAGGACTAGCACACATCCCCGGGGAGCTGTTTTTT. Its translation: CASSGGLAHIPGELFF.

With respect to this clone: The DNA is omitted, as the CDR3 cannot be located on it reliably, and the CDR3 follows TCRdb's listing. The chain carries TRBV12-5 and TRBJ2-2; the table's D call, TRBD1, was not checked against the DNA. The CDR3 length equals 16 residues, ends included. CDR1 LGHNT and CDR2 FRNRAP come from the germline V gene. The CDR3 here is CASGLGTGHNTGELFF.